This T cell receptor (beta chain) was obtained from a study of blood T cell repertoires in COVID-19. Overall study context: Researchers got acute and convalescent COVID-19 samples from the United States, Italy and Spain. PBMCs, B-cell-depleted T cells, or T cells were the source of the cDNA or gDNA that made up the material.

This clone was detected only once. In the source study's methods: Estimated nucleated cell counts came from reference gene primer amplification. Sequencing was performed with immunoSEQ multiplex PCR; in TCRdb, only in-frame clones are kept and a portion is missing. From that table come the V and J calls and clone size; the DNA was used to work out D and trimming. This sample has about 240,000 clones, with 82% found just once. Germline-derived CDR1 and CDR2 are SEHNR and FQNEAQ (reference sequence). The germline V and J ends were trimmed by 1 base and 1 base, with 7 bases remaining between them. This CDR3 spans 14 amino acids.

The rearrangement uses TRBV7-9 and TRBJ1-2; D remains unclear. Sequencing input: peripheral blood. This TCR was recovered from a woman in her sixties or seventies with active or convalescent COVID-19. CDR3 DNA: TGTGCCAGCAGCTTAGTCGAGGTTAACTATGGCTACACCTTC. Amino acids: CASSLVEVNYGYTF. The complete variable domain, with remaining parts taken from reference TRBV7-9 and TRBJ1-2, reads DTGVSQNPRHKITKRGQNVTFRCDPISEHNRLYWYRQTLGQGPEFLTYFQNEAQLEKSRLLSDRFSAERPKGSFSTLEIQRTEQGDSAMYLCASSLVEVNYGYTFGSGTRLTVV.